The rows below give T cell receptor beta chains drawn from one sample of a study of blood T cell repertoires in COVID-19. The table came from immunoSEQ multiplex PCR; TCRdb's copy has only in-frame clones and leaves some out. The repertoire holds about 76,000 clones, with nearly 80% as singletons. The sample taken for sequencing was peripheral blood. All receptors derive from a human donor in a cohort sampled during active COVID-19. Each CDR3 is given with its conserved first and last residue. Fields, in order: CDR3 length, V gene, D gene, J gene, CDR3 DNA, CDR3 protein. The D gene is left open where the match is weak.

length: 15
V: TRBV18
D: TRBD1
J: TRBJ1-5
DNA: TGTGCCAGCTCACAAATTGACAGGGGCACCCAGCCCCAGCATTTT
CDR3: CASSQIDRGTQPQHF

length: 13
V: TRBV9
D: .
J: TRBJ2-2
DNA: TGTGCCAGCAGCGTAGCCAGGGCCGGGGAGCTGTTTTTT
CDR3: CASSVARAGELFF

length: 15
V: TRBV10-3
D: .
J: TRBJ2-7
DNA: TGTGCCATCAGCCCGTCGGAGGGGGCGACCCACGAGCAGTACTTC
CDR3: CAISPSEGATHEQYF

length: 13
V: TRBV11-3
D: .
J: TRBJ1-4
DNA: TGTGCCAGCAGCCCCAACAGTGCTGAAAAACTGTTTTTT
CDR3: CASSPNSAEKLFF

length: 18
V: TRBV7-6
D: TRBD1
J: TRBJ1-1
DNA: TGTGCCAGCAGCTTATTGAGGGCAGGGGGCGGCGGGAACACTGAAGCTTTCTTT
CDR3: CASSLLRAGGGGNTEAFF

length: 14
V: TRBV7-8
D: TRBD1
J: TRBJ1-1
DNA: TGTGCCAGCAGCATAAGAGACAGGGGGTCTGAAGCTTTCTTT
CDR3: CASSIRDRGSEAFF

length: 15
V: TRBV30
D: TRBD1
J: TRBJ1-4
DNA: TGTGCCTGGAAACTAACAGGGGCTAGCCGGGAAAAACTGTTTTTT
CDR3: CAWKLTGASREKLFF

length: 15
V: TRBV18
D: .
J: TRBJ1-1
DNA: TGTGCCAGCTCACAGGTCGGGCAGGGGAACACTGAAGCTTTCTTT
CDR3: CASSQVGQGNTEAFF

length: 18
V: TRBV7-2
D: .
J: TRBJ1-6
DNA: TGTGCCAGCAGCTCGAGCGGGTGGGGCGTAGGGCGTAATTCACCCCTCCACTTT
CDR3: CASSSSGWGVGRNSPLHF

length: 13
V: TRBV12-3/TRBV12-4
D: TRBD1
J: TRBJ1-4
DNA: TGTGCCAGCAGCCGGGACAGTGGGGAAAAACTGTTTTTT
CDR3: CASSRDSGEKLFF

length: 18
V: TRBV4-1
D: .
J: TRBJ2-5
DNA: TGCGCCAGCAGCCAGTTTGAGTTGGGCACACCGTACCAAGAGACCCAGTACTTC
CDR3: CASSQFELGTPYQETQYF